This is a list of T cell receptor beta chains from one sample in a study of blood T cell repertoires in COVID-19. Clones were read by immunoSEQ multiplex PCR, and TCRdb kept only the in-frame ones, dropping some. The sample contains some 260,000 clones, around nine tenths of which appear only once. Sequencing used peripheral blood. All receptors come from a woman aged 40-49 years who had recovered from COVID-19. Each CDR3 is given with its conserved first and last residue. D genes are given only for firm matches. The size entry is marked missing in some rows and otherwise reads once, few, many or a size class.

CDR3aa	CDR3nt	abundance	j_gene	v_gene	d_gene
CASSFRGGGGEQFF	TGTGCCAGCAGCTTCCGGGGGGGAGGTGGTGAGCAGTTCTTC	NA	TRBJ2-1	TRBV5-4	TRBD2
CASSPDRVYEQYF	TGCGCCAGCAGCCCGGACAGGGTCTACGAGCAGTACTTC	NA	TRBJ2-7	TRBV5-1	TRBD1
CASGSGQETQYF	TGTGCCAGCGGTAGCGGGCAGGAGACCCAGTACTTC	NA	TRBJ2-5	TRBV9	TRBD2
CASSPSGMYVGYTF	TGTGCCAGCAGTCCCTCCGGGATGTATGTTGGCTACACCTTC	NA	TRBJ1-2	TRBV7-2	NA
CASSGQGLYEQYF	TGTGCCTCCTCGGGACAGGGGCTCTACGAGCAGTACTTC	NA	TRBJ2-7	TRBV30	TRBD1
CASSLFAGSEGYGYTF	TGTGCCAGCAGCTTATTCGCCGGGTCCGAGGGCTATGGCTACACCTTC	NA	TRBJ1-2	TRBV7-8	NA
CASRRGGQGNQPQHF	TGTGCCAGTAGGAGAGGGGGACAGGGAAATCAGCCCCAGCATTTT	NA	TRBJ1-5	TRBV19	TRBD1
CASSSPDRADYNEQFF	TGTGCCAGCAGCTCCCCCGACAGGGCAGATTACAATGAGCAGTTCTTC	NA	TRBJ2-1	TRBV5-5	TRBD1
CAWRIGTGFRGTQYF	TGTGCCTGGAGGATCGGGACAGGCTTTAGGGGTACGCAGTATTTT	few	TRBJ2-3	TRBV30	TRBD1
CASSSQRTSSYEQYF	TGTGCCAGCAGCTCCCAACGGACTAGTTCCTACGAGCAGTACTTC	NA	TRBJ2-7	TRBV7-2	TRBD2
CASSDSRASGRHTQYF	TGTGCCAGCAGTGACTCAAGAGCTAGCGGGAGACATACGCAGTATTTT	NA	TRBJ2-3	TRBV6-4	TRBD2
CASSFTGGYEQYF	TGTGCCAGCAGCTTCACAGGGGGCTACGAGCAGTACTTC	NA	TRBJ2-7	TRBV5-4	TRBD1
CASSLALRTTSGNEQFF	TGTGCCAGCAGCTTGGCCCTAAGGACTACTAGCGGCAATGAGCAGTTCTTC	NA	TRBJ2-1	TRBV11-3	TRBD2
CASGLVNDRLSGNTIYF	TGTGCTAGTGGTTTGGTAAATGACAGGCTCTCTGGAAACACCATATATTTT	NA	TRBJ1-3	TRBV12-5	NA
CATSRDKRTGSGELFF	TGTGCCACCAGCAGAGATAAGCGGACGGGGTCCGGGGAGCTGTTTTTT	NA	TRBJ2-2	TRBV15	NA
CASSDSGASQPQHF	TGTGCCAGCTCGGACAGCGGGGCGAGTCAGCCCCAGCATTTT	NA	TRBJ1-5	TRBV18	NA
CASKGQGANTGELFF	TGCGCCAGCAAGGGCCAGGGCGCGAACACCGGGGAGCTGTTTTTT	NA	TRBJ2-2	TRBV5-1	NA
CASSLTGQLYNEQFF	TGTGCCAGCAGCTTAACCGGACAGTTGTACAATGAGCAGTTCTTC	NA	TRBJ2-1	TRBV7-2	NA
CASSSGLAGAGRYEQYF	TGTGCCAGCAGTTCGGGACTAGCGGGAGCGGGCCGCTACGAGCAGTACTTC	NA	TRBJ2-7	TRBV27	TRBD2
CASSQEGVDRTKETQYF	TGTGCCAGCAGCCAAGAGGGGGTGGACAGGACGAAAGAGACCCAGTACTTC	NA	TRBJ2-5	TRBV4-2	TRBD1
CASSSGASGTGAQYF	TGTGCCAGCAGCTCGGGGGCTAGCGGGACAGGGGCCCAGTACTTC	NA	TRBJ2-5	TRBV7-2	NA
CASRDRTGGKTEAFF	TGTGCCAGCAGGGACCGGACAGGGGGCAAGACTGAAGCTTTCTTT	NA	TRBJ1-1	TRBV2	TRBD1
CASSLGTGGEETQYF	TGCGCCAGCAGCCTGGGGACAGGGGGCGAAGAGACCCAGTACTTC	NA	TRBJ2-5	TRBV4-3	TRBD1
CASSWTANYGYTF	TGTGCCAGCAGCTGGACAGCCAACTATGGCTACACCTTC	once	TRBJ1-2	TRBV14	NA
CASSQRRDSHLIAKNIQYF	TGTGCCAGCAGCCAACGGCGGGATTCGCATTTGATAGCCAAAAACATTCAGTACTTC	NA	TRBJ2-4	TRBV11-2	NA
CASSGLAGGPIHEQYF	TGTGCCAGCAGCGGACTAGCGGGAGGGCCTATCCACGAGCAGTACTTC	few	TRBJ2-7	TRBV4-2	TRBD2